Sequencing of this T cell receptor beta chain was carried out in a study of T-cell memory formation after mild COVID-19. Findings and caveats of the study: The study found balanced CD4/CD8 in clones contracting day 15 to 85 and a CD4+ lean in later expanders. Pre-infection memory held some responding clones, suggesting pre-existing cross-reactive T cells responded. Proof of SARS-CoV-2 specificity was absent for the second-wave clones that crested on day 37. Contracting clones localized mainly to CM and EM when CD4+ and mainly to EMRA when CD8+.

CDR1 and CDR2 (germline): SGHVS, FQNEAQ. The length of the CDR3 is 16 residues. Deletions cut 5 bases from V and 9 bases from J, with 23 bases between. TCRdb analysed the 5' RACE reads with MiXCR anew, one entry per CDR3 protein. The sample contains roughly 150,000 distinct CDR3 sequences, 20% to 25% of which appear only once. As concerns this clonotype: Antigen specificity is unknown.

Sequenced input: PBMCs or a T cell subset sorted from them (not recorded which). V usage is TRBV7-8 and J usage is TRBJ1-5, with TRBD1 as a possible D gene (5 bases). This sequence was found in an adult woman who had mild COVID-19 (a few samples of this study predate the infection). Cell type and time point are not known. The CDR3 region is CASSPGWRGDLSPQHF. The CDR3 DNA reads as TGTGCCAGCAGCCCTGGGTGGAGGGGTGATTTGTCGCCCCAGCATTTT.